Listed below are T cell receptor beta chains from one sample, sequenced in a study of T cell repertoires in aging, cancer and after chemotherapy. TCRdb called the multiplex PCR reads again in MiXCR, with one record for every CDR3 protein. Among around 20,000 distinct CDR3 sequences, roughly 35% were seen once, and the ten largest hold 15% to 20%. The sequenced material came from blood. The receptors shown here come from a human donor with a solid tumor. CDR3s include the opening cysteine and the closing phenylalanine or tryptophan. D genes are given only for firm matches. Clone size is shown for a subset of rows, as once, few, many or a class of expanded clone.

CDR3 DNA | CDR3 protein | J gene | clone size | D gene | V gene
TGTGCCAGCAGTGAATGGGGGTGGAATGAGCAGTTCTTC | CASSEWGWNEQFF | TRBJ2-1 | - | - | TRBV6-1
TGCAGCGTTGAAGAAGGGAGACTAGCGGGAGCAAATGAGCAGTTCTTC | CSVEEGRLAGANEQFF | TRBJ2-1 | medium-sized | TRBD2 | TRBV29-1
TGTGCCAGCAGTCGGGGGCGGACAGGGGGCTCTGGGGCCAACGTCCTGACTTTC | CASSRGRTGGSGANVLTF | TRBJ2-6 | few | TRBD1 | TRBV6-1
TGTGCCACCAGTGGTGGCAGCACAGATACGCAGTATTTT | CATSGGSTDTQYF | TRBJ2-3 | - | - | TRBV24-1
TGTGCCAGCAGCCCGCGGGACAGCGGGGAGCTGTTTTTT | CASSPRDSGELFF | TRBJ2-2 | - | - | TRBV7-2
TGTGCCAGCAGTGGACAGTTGGGTTCGGAGATCCAGTACTTC | CASSGQLGSEIQYF | TRBJ2-5 | - | - | TRBV27
TGTGCCTGGAGTCCCCCCCGCAGCGGGAGAGCCTACGAGCAGTTCTTC | CAWSPPRSGRAYEQFF | TRBJ2-1 | few | TRBD2 | TRBV30
TGTGCCAGCAGCTTGGACCCCAGTGGGGGTACTGAAGCTTTCTTT | CASSLDPSGGTEAFF | TRBJ1-1 | few | - | TRBV5-4
TGCAGCGTTGAAGACAGGGCCGGCTACGAGCAGTACTTC | CSVEDRAGYEQYF | TRBJ2-7 | medium-sized | - | TRBV29-1
TGTGCCAGCAGTCCTAAGACGAACACCGGGGAGCTGTTTTTT | CASSPKTNTGELFF | TRBJ2-2 | medium-sized | - | TRBV27
TGTGCCAGCAGTTACCCGGGACTAGCGGGGGTAAACACCGGGGAGCTGTTTTTT | CASSYPGLAGVNTGELFF | TRBJ2-2 | - | TRBD2 | TRBV6-2/TRBV6-3
TGTGCCAGTAGTAGGGGCTACCCCCAGGGGCAGTTCTTC | CASSRGYPQGQFF | TRBJ2-1 | few | - | TRBV19
TGTGCCAGCAGTTACGTCGGGAGGCAGTTCTTC | CASSYVGRQFF | TRBJ2-1 | few | - | TRBV6-5
TGTGCCTGGAGCCCAGGTCTCAATCAGCCCCAGCATTTT | CAWSPGLNQPQHF | TRBJ1-5 | few | - | TRBV30
TGTGCCAGCAGCTTTTACTTAAGGGCGGCGAACACTGAAGCTTTCTTT | CASSFYLRAANTEAFF | TRBJ1-1 | - | - | TRBV5-6
TGTGCCAGCAGGGCGAGCTCCTACAATGAGCAGTTCTTC | CASRASSYNEQFF | TRBJ2-1 | - | - | TRBV6-5
TGTGCCACCAGGAGCGGGCAGGGGGAAAATTCACCCCTCCACTTT | CATRSGQGENSPLHF | TRBJ1-6 | - | TRBD1 | TRBV15
TGTGCCAGCAGCCCACCCGGGACGCACTACAATGAGCAGTTCTTC | CASSPPGTHYNEQFF | TRBJ2-1 | - | - | TRBV7-2
TGTGCCAGTAGTATAGCAACCCGGACACTCTATGGCTACACCTTC | CASSIATRTLYGYTF | TRBJ1-2 | few | - | TRBV19
TGTGCCAGCAGTACCGTCCGGGACAGGGTATATAATTCACCCCTCCACTTT | CASSTVRDRVYNSPLHF | TRBJ1-6 | - | TRBD1 | TRBV6-1
TGTGCCAGCTCACCCTCCAGCTCCTATAATTCACCCCTCCACTTT | CASSPSSSYNSPLHF | TRBJ1-6 | - | - | TRBV18
TGTGCCAGCAGCCTTTTGACCGGCACTGAAGCTTTCTTT | CASSLLTGTEAFF | TRBJ1-1 | - | - | TRBV5-5
TGTGCCAGCAGTGAAGACACCGGAACGTACAATGAGCAGTTCTTC | CASSEDTGTYNEQFF | TRBJ2-1 | - | - | TRBV6-1
TGTGCCAGCAGTATCAAAGGAGGGTTCGCAGATACGCAGTATTTT | CASSIKGGFADTQYF | TRBJ2-3 | few | - | TRBV11-2
TGTGCCAGCAGTTACACGGGGGGGGAGACCCAGTACTTC | CASSYTGGETQYF | TRBJ2-5 | - | TRBD2 | TRBV6-6